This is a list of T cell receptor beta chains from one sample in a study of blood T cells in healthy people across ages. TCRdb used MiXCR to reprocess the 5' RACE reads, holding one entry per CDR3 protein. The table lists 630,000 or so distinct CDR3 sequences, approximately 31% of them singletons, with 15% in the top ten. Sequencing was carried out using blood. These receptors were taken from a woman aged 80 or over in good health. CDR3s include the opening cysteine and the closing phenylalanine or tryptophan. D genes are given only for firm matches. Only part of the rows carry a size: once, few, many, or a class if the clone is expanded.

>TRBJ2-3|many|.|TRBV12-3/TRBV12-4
CASSPSHSTDTQYF
TGTGCCAGCAGTCCCTCCCACAGCACAGATACGCAGTATTTT
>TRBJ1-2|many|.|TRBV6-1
CASSMRGVGYTF
TGTGCCAGCAGCATGAGAGGGGTAGGCTACACCTTC
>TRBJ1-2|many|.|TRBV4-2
CASSQPPKEGYTF
TGTGCCAGCAGCCAGCCACCCAAGGAAGGCTACACCTTC
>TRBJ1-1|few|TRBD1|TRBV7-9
CASSYGQASTEAFF
TGTGCCAGCAGCTATGGACAGGCAAGCACTGAAGCTTTCTTT
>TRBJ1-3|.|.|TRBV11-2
CASSFSARSGQGNTIYF
TGTGCCAGCAGCTTCTCCGCCCGTTCGGGGCAAGGAAACACCATATATTTT
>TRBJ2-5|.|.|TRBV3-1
CASSLIEGRNNEQYF
TGTGCCAGCAGCCTTATCGAGGGGCGGAACAATGAGCAGTACTTC
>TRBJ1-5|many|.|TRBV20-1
CSARDGGQRNQPQHF
TGCAGTGCTAGAGATGGGGGGCAGCGCAATCAGCCCCAGCATTTT
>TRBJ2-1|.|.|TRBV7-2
CASSPDRRLEQQFF
TGTGCCAGCAGCCCCGATCGGCGTCTTGAGCAGCAGTTCTTC
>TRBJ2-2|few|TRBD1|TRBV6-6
CASRRDRTGRNTGELFF
TGTGCCAGCAGACGAGACAGGACAGGAAGGAACACCGGGGAGCTGTTTTTT
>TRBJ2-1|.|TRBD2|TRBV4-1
CASSLSGLNTDEQFF
TGCGCCAGCAGCCTTTCGGGACTAAATACCGATGAGCAGTTCTTC
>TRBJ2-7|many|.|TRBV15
CATSRDLSYEQYF
TGTGCCACCAGCAGAGATCTCTCCTACGAGCAGTACTTC
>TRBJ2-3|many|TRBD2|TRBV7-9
CASSRLAGVVDTQYF
TGTGCCAGCAGCCGACTAGCGGGGGTTGTAGATACGCAGTATTTT
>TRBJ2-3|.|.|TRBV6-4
CASSDSATDTQYF
TGTGCCAGCAGTGACTCCGCCACAGATACGCAGTATTTT
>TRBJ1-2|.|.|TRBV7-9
CASSPPTGGYTF
TGTGCCAGCAGCCCCCCGACCGGGGGCTACACCTTC
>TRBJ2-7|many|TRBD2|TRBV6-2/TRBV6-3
CASTRRGGPSGEQYF
TGTGCCAGCACCCGCCGGGGGGGCCCCTCAGGAGAGCAGTACTTC
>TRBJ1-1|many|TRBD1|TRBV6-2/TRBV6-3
CASSRTTGGVKYTEAFF
TGTGCCAGCAGTCGAACGACAGGGGGAGTTAAGTACACTGAAGCTTTCTTT
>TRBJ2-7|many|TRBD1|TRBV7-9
CASSPGTGGNEQYF
TGTGCCAGCAGCCCAGGGACAGGGGGGAACGAGCAGTACTTC
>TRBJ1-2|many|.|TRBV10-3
CAISELDFSSGYTF
TGTGCCATCAGTGAGTTGGACTTTTCGAGTGGCTACACCTTC
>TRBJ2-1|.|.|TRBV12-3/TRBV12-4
CASKRGNQFF
TGTGCCAGCAAACGGGGGAACCAGTTCTTC
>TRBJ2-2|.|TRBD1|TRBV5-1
CASSPGQGTNTGELFF
TGCGCCAGCAGCCCCGGACAGGGAACGAACACCGGGGAGCTGTTTTTT
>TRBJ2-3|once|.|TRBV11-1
CASRGRTLSRSSSRGTDTQYF
TGTGCCAGCAGGGGTAGGACGCTCTCGCGTAGCTCCTCGCGGGGCACAGATACGCAGTATTTT
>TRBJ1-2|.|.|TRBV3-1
CASLNGGNYGYTF
TGTGCCAGCTTGAACGGGGGGAACTATGGCTACACCTTC
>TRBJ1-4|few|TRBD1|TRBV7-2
CASRRQGFNEELFF
TGTGCCAGCAGACGACAGGGGTTTAATGAAGAACTGTTTTTT
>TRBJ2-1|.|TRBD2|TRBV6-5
CASSRGGVRNEQFF
TGTGCCAGCAGTCGGGGAGGGGTGCGCAATGAGCAGTTCTTC
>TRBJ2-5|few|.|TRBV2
CASLKFGRQETQYF
TGTGCCAGCCTTAAGTTCGGGCGCCAAGAGACCCAGTACTTC
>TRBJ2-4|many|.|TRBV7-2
CASSLAEFMVQYF
TGTGCCAGCAGCTTAGCGGAGTTTATGGTTCAGTACTTC
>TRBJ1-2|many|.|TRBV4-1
CASSQSGTRSYGYTF
TGCGCCAGCAGCCAATCAGGGACGCGTAGCTATGGCTACACCTTC
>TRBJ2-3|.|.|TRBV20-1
CSARGFSSTDTQYF
TGCAGTGCTAGAGGATTTTCTAGCACAGATACGCAGTATTTT
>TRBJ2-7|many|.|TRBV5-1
CASSLGTFYEQYF
TGCGCCAGCAGCCTAGGGACCTTCTACGAGCAGTACTTC
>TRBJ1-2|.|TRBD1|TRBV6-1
CVSSQTGKRGYTF
TGTGTCAGCAGTCAGACAGGGAAGAGAGGCTACACCTTC